The 17 T cell receptor beta chains given below trace back to one sample, sequenced in a study of technical replicates of blood from several donors. Produced via immunoSEQ multiplex PCR; TCRdb's table is partial and in-frame only. The sample has some 15,000 clones; approximately 84% are singletons. Sequencing used PBMCs. The origin of the receptors is a human donor in good health.

V gene TRBV29-1 combines with J gene TRBJ2-3; the match to TRBD1 covers 11 bases. Trimming cost V 7 bases and J 4 bases; bases outside gene matches: 4. The CDR3 contains 13 residues. The germline gives CDR1 SQVTM, CDR2 ANQGSEA. CDR3 sequence: CSGGTGGADTQYF. In nucleotides, the CDR3 is TGCAGCGGAGGGACAGGGGGAGCAGATACGCAGTATTTT.

V is TRBV7-8 and J is TRBJ2-3; 12 bases are shared with TRBD2. CDR3 length: 15 amino acids. The germline gives CDR1 SGHVS, CDR2 FQNEAQ. Trimming cost V 4 bases and J 3 bases; bases outside gene matches: 2. The CDR3 spells CASSSLAGGTDTQYF. CDR3 bases: TGTGCCAGCAGCTCCCTAGCGGGAGGGACAGATACGCAGTATTTT.

The V call is TRBV9, the J call TRBJ2-1; TRBD2 matches 7 bases. The germline V gene has CDR1 SGDLS and CDR2 YYNGEE. The CDR3 contains 14 residues. V lost 2 bases, J lost 4 bases, and 3 bases stayed unmatched. The CDR3 nucleotides are TGTGCCAGCAGCGTTGGACTAGAATACAATGAGCAGTTCTTC. Its protein is CASSVGLEYNEQFF.

This clone was found a few times. This chain uses TRBV2 with TRBJ2-2; 7 bases fit TRBD2. Germline lookup yields CDR1 SNHLY and CDR2 FYNNEI. The CDR3 loop spans 13 amino acids. Unmatched junction bases numbered 6, after V lost 8 bases and J lost 6 bases. In DNA, the CDR3 is TGTGCCAGCGGCGGGAGTGGCTCCGGGGAGCTGTTTTTT. Translating it yields CASGGSGSGELFF.

This clone was observed a handful of times. The V call is TRBV7-8, the J call TRBJ2-1; TRBD2 agrees at 8 bases. The trim removed 3 bases at V and 6 bases at J, leaving 4 bases unmatched. The CDR3 has 14 amino acids. Germline V gene lookup returns CDR1 SGHVS and CDR2 FQNEAQ. CDR3 nucleotides: TGTGCCAGCAGCTTTGTCGGGGGGGGCAATGAGCAGTTCTTC. Its protein is CASSFVGGGNEQFF.

The sample holds one count of this clone. V and J are TRBV10-2 and TRBJ2-1, with a tentative D call TRBD1 (7 bases). Per the germline V gene, CDR1 is WSHSY and CDR2 is SAAADI. V lost 2 bases to trimming and J lost 7 bases, with 18 bases between them. The CDR3 is 16 amino acids. The CDR3 is CASSETRQGLRNEQFF. CDR3 DNA: TGCGCCAGCAGTGAGACTAGACAGGGACTGCGGAATGAGCAGTTCTTC.

The CDR3 region is CASSPGWHEQYF. The CDR3 DNA reads as TGTGCCAGCAGCCCTGGCTGGCACGAGCAGTACTTC. The chain combines TRBV27 with TRBJ2-7; D gene ambiguous. Trimming cost V 6 bases and J 5 bases, with 11 bases left between them. Germline CDR1 reads MNHEY; CDR2 reads SMNVEV (reference sequence). This CDR3 contains 12 residues.

V gene TRBV13 combines with J gene TRBJ1-1, with 9 bases identical to TRBD1. The CDR3 contains 14 residues. Germline V gene sequence: CDR1 PRHDT, CDR2 FYEKMQ (reference sequence). With 5 bases clipped from V and 4 bases from J, the junction kept 5 bases outside the gene matches. CDR3: CASSLQGAFTEAFF. In nucleotides, the CDR3 is TGTGCCAGCAGCCTACAGGGGGCGTTCACTGAAGCTTTCTTT. The entire variable domain, with the rest obtained from reference TRBV13 and TRBJ1-1, is as follows: AAGVIQSPRHLIKEKRETATLKCYPIPRHDTVYWYQQGPGQDPQFLISFYEKMQSDKGSIPDRFSAQQFSDYHSELNMSSLELGDSALYFCASSLQGAFTEAFFGQGTRLTVV.

The rearrangement joins TRBV7-8 to TRBJ1-5, with D uncertain. Germline V gene sequence: CDR1 SGHVS, CDR2 FQNEAQ. This CDR3 comprises 16 residues. V lost 5 bases and J 0 bases, leaving 14 bases between the germline ends. CDR3 region: CASSQYRSYSNQPQHF. Written as DNA, the CDR3 is TGTGCCAGCAGCCAATACAGAAGCTATAGCAATCAGCCCCAGCATTTT.

This rearrangement joins TRBV30 to TRBJ2-4, with D unresolved. The V gene lost 2 bases and the J gene lost 5 bases, with 7 bases spanning the gap. Looked up from germline, CDR1 is GTSNPN and CDR2 is SVGIG (reference sequence). This CDR3 spans 12 amino acids. As DNA, the CDR3 is TGTGCCTGGAGTCACAGCCAAAACATTCAGTACTTC. Encoded protein: CAWSHSQNIQYF.

The rearrangement links TRBV9 to TRBJ1-4; no definite D call. Germline assignment: CDR1 SGDLS and CDR2 YYNGEE. This CDR3 comprises 15 residues. The V end was cut by 1 base, the J end by 1 base, with 8 bases between. CDR3 loop: CASSVSYVTNEKLFF. The DNA for the CDR3 is TGTGCCAGCAGCGTATCCTACGTAACTAATGAAAAACTGTTTTTT. Looking up the rest from reference TRBV9 and TRBJ1-4 gives the full variable domain: DSGVTQTPKHLITATGQRVTLRCSPRSGDLSVYWYQQSLDQGLQFLIQYYNGEERAKGNILERFSAQQFPDLHSELNLSSLELGDSALYFCASSVSYVTNEKLFFGSGTQLSVL.

This chain connects TRBV5-4 to TRBJ1-3; D is unclear. This CDR3 spans 14 amino acids. Per the germline V gene, CDR1 is SGHNT and CDR2 is YYREEE (reference sequence). V lost 2 bases and J 0 bases, leaving 6 bases between the germline ends. CDR3 amino acids: CASSFSDSGNTIYF. The CDR3 DNA is TGTGCCAGCAGCTTTTCAGACTCTGGAAACACCATATATTTT. Combining the CDR3 with reference TRBV5-4 and TRBJ1-3 gives the whole variable domain ETGVTQSPTHLIKTRGQQVTLRCSSQSGHNTVSWYQQALGQGPQFIFQYYREEENGRGNFPPRFSGLQFPNYSSELNVNALELDDSALYLCASSFSDSGNTIYFGEGSWLTVV.

The chain carries TRBV2 and TRBJ1-2, with TRBD1 as a possible D gene (5 bases). Trimming removed 4 bases at V and 8 bases at J, with 11 bases between. There are 12 residues in the CDR3. Germline lookup yields CDR1 SNHLY and CDR2 FYNNEI. CDR3 protein: CASSGAGLGYTF. The DNA for the CDR3 is TGTGCCAGCAGTGGAGCGGGGCTCGGCTACACCTTC.

The V and J genes are TRBV7-8 and TRBJ2-2; a weak D match, TRBD1 (5 bases). The germline V gene has CDR1 SGHVS and CDR2 FQNEAQ. Trimming removed 5 bases at V and 5 bases at J, with 15 bases between. The CDR3 spans 15 residues. The DNA for the CDR3 is TGTGCCAGCAGCGCGGACACCCCGAGAACCGGGGAGCTGTTTTTT. Translated: CASSADTPRTGELFF.

The chain is built from TRBV4-2 and TRBJ2-7; TRBD2 might be the D (6 bases). V was trimmed by 6 bases and J by 6 bases, leaving 18 bases between them. CDR3 size: 14 residues. Germline-derived CDR1 and CDR2 are LGHNA and YNFKEQ. This CDR3 reads CASSLGLFYVEQYF. The CDR3 region has the DNA TGTGCCAGCAGTCTGGGACTCTTCTACGTCGAGCAGTACTTC.

The chain combines TRBV5-1 with TRBJ2-1; TRBD2 matches at 7 bases. CDR3 size: 16 residues. Germline CDR1 reads SGHRS; CDR2 reads YFSETQ. The trim removed 0 bases at V and 6 bases at J, leaving 9 bases unmatched. The CDR3 DNA reads as TGCGCCAGCAGCTTGGGGGGAGGGTCAGTTGGCAATGAGCAGTTCTTC. It codes for CASSLGGGSVGNEQFF.

This sequence joins TRBV29-1 and TRBJ2-1, with 12 bases aligning to TRBD2. CDR3 length: 14 residues. The junction had 7 bases not matched to a gene; V was cut back by 7 bases and J by 6 bases. The V gene's germline CDR1 is SQVTM and CDR2 ANQGSEA. CDR3 sequence reads: CSAPTSGSFNEQFF. In DNA form, the CDR3 reads TGCAGCGCTCCGACTAGCGGGAGTTTCAATGAGCAGTTCTTC.